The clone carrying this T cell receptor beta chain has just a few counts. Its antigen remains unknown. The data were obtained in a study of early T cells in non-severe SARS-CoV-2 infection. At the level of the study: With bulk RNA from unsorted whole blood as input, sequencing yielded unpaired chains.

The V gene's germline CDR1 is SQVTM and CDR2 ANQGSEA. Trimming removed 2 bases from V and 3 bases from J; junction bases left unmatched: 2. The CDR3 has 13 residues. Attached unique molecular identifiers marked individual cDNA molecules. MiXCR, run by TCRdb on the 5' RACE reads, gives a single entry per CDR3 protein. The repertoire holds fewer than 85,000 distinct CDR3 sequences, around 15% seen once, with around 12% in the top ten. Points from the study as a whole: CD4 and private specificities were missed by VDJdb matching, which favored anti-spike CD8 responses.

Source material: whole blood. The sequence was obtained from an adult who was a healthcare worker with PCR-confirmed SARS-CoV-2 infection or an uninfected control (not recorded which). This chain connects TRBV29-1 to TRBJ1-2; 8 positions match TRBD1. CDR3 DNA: TGCAGCGTTGAAATGGGACAGGACTATGGCTACACCTTC. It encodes CSVEMGQDYGYTF.